The clone carrying this T cell receptor (beta chain) was counted a few times. The antigen is unknown. These data are taken from a study of T cell responses to AZD1222 COVID-19 vaccine. CDR3 length: 14 residues. Trimming left V 3 bases short and J 6 bases short, with 12 bases between. Germline values: CDR1 KGHSH, CDR2 LQKENI. General study findings and limits: Of the AZD1222 recipients, only 5 or 6 were seropositive at baseline. After two AZD1222 doses, spike-specific TCR breadth and depth rose versus day 0.

Repertoires were generated with immunoSEQ multiplex PCR, while TCRdb's copy carries only in-frame clones and drops some. This sample has 110,000 or so clones, with roughly 90% found just once. The chain employs TRBV18 and TRBJ1-5; no reliable D call. The TCR comes from an adult who received the AZD1222 COVID-19 vaccine. The material sequenced was peripheral blood, taken 28 days after the second AZD1222 dose. The CDR3 loop reads CASSPDGVSQPQHF. CDR3 nucleotide sequence: TGTGCCAGCTCACCGGACGGTGTAAGTCAGCCCCAGCATTTT.